This T cell receptor beta chain is from a study of blood T cell repertoires in COVID-19. Study summary: Acute and convalescent COVID-19 specimens originated in the United States, Italy and Spain. T cells, B-cell-depleted T cells, or PBMCs supplied cDNA or gDNA.

Under the authors' procedure: Nucleated cell number was recorded as an estimate derived from reference gene primer amplification. The table came from immunoSEQ multiplex PCR; TCRdb's copy has only in-frame clones and leaves some out. The D gene and trimming were derived from the DNA, and the V and J assignments and clone size from that table. The sample includes 200,000 to 250,000 clones, over 60% seen only once; the top ten take around 6%. The CDR3 is 15 amino acids. In germline, CDR1 is MNHNY, CDR2 SVGAGI (reference sequence). V lost 10 bases to trimming and J lost 2 bases; unmatched junction nucleotides: 11.

This rearrangement joins TRBV6-6 to TRBJ1-2; TRBD1 aligns across 9 bases. This clonotype was sampled from a woman aged 65 to 85 with acute or convalescent COVID-19. Sequenced material: peripheral blood. CDR3 amino acids: CAITTGGGGNYGYTF. Here the CDR3 DNA reads TGTGCCATAACAACAGGGGGCGGGGGAAACTATGGCTACACCTTC.